The rows below give T cell receptor beta chains drawn from one sample of a study of T cells in Graves' hyperthyroidism and ophthalmopathy. Each CDR3 protein gets one entry after TCRdb re-called the multiplex PCR reads with MiXCR. The table has 640,000 or so distinct CDR3 sequences, about 14% seen once. Specimen: blood. The receptors were gathered from a middle-aged woman with Graves' ophthalmopathy. CDR3s leave out the opening cysteine and the closing phenylalanine or tryptophan. Clone size appears in some rows only: once, few, many, or a class for an expanded clone.

v_call: TRBV6-5; clone_size: few; j_call: TRBJ1-2; cdr3_aa: ASSYEGQGNYGYT
v_call: TRBV28; clone_size: -; j_call: TRBJ2-7; cdr3_aa: ASVAGASGGFEQY
v_call: TRBV12-3/TRBV12-4; clone_size: many; j_call: TRBJ2-7; cdr3_aa: ASRGQGRDEQY
v_call: TRBV15; clone_size: many; j_call: TRBJ1-3; cdr3_aa: ATSRDVTAFSGNTIY
v_call: TRBV12-3/TRBV12-4; clone_size: -; j_call: TRBJ1-2; cdr3_aa: ASSFRTVGNYGYT
v_call: TRBV5-5; clone_size: many; j_call: TRBJ2-7; cdr3_aa: ASSLEEGRSYEQY
v_call: TRBV5-1; clone_size: -; j_call: TRBJ2-2; cdr3_aa: ASSAQGAGTTGELF
v_call: TRBV6-5; clone_size: -; j_call: TRBJ2-7; cdr3_aa: ASSYSNLAGDEQY
v_call: TRBV12-3/TRBV12-4; clone_size: -; j_call: TRBJ2-5; cdr3_aa: ASTILSGGPQETQY
v_call: TRBV7-2; clone_size: many; j_call: TRBJ1-1; cdr3_aa: ASSLVRGKMNTEAF